Listed below are T cell receptor beta chains from one sample, sequenced in a study of T cell responses to AZD1222 COVID-19 vaccine. Assay: immunoSEQ multiplex PCR; the TCRdb copy retains only in-frame clones and omits some. The repertoire consists of approximately 92,000 clones, with 85% to 90% occurring once and the leading ten covering more than 8.5%. The sequences come from peripheral blood, collected on day 0 of AZD1222 vaccination. The receptors were sampled from an adult in good health. The CDR3 runs from the conserved cysteine through the conserved F or W. Fields, in order: clone size, J gene, D gene, V gene, CDR3 protein, CDR3 DNA. The D gene is left open where the match is weak. Not all rows give a size; the values are once, few, many and, for expanded clones, a class.

NA TRBJ1-2 NA TRBV4-1 CASSQGWEGYGYTF TGCGCCAGCAGCCAAGGCTGGGAAGGCTATGGCTACACCTTC
NA TRBJ2-2 TRBD2 TRBV7-8 CASSGRLAGGSGELFF TGTGCCAGCAGCGGCCGACTAGCGGGAGGGTCCGGGGAGCTGTTTTTT
NA TRBJ2-2 NA TRBV9 CASSPSRLRNTGELFF TGTGCCAGCAGTCCCTCCCGCCTTCGGAACACCGGGGAGCTGTTTTTT
NA TRBJ1-5 NA TRBV3-1/TRBV3-2 CASSQEAYQPQHF TGTGCCAGCAGCCAAGAAGCATATCAGCCCCAGCATTTT
NA TRBJ2-1 NA TRBV7-3 CASSLGSADSSYNEQFF TGTGCCAGCAGCCTCGGCTCCGCGGATAGCTCCTACAATGAGCAGTTCTTC
NA TRBJ1-5 TRBD1 TRBV7-2 CASSLGGGGDQPQHF TGTGCCAGCAGCTTAGGAGGGGGCGGAGATCAGCCCCAGCATTTT
NA TRBJ2-3 NA TRBV7-2 CASSRGSYLTDTQYF TGTGCCAGCAGCCGCGGGTCCTACCTCACAGATACGCAGTATTTT
NA TRBJ2-3 TRBD1 TRBV5-4 CASSLDRGVADTQYF TGTGCCAGCAGCCTCGACAGGGGAGTCGCAGATACGCAGTATTTT
NA TRBJ2-1 TRBD2 TRBV2 CASSEPAGGPYNEQFF TGTGCCAGCAGTGAACCCGCGGGGGGTCCCTACAATGAGCAGTTCTTC
NA TRBJ2-5 NA TRBV27 CASSFAASWVETQYF TGTGCCAGCAGTTTTGCGGCCTCCTGGGTAGAGACCCAGTACTTC
NA TRBJ2-1 TRBD2 TRBV19 CASSTGLAGASYNEQFF TGTGCCAGTAGTACGGGACTAGCGGGGGCCTCCTACAATGAGCAGTTCTTC
NA TRBJ1-3 TRBD1 TRBV14 CASSWDSPSTIYF TGTGCCAGCAGCTGGGACAGTCCCAGCACCATATATTTT
NA TRBJ2-7 TRBD1 TRBV3-1/TRBV3-2 CASSRGRGQRYEQYF TGTGCCAGCAGCCGGGGCAGGGGGCAACGCTACGAGCAGTACTTC
few TRBJ2-7 NA TRBV5-1 CASSETRLEYEQYF TGCGCCAGCAGCGAAACTAGGCTGGAGTACGAGCAGTACTTC
NA TRBJ1-2 NA TRBV7-2 CASSLDLTGTSTF TGTGCCAGCAGCTTAGATCTAACCGGGACCTCGACCTTC
NA TRBJ2-7 NA TRBV5-1 CASSIPQGTDPYEQYF TGCGCCAGCAGCATACCTCAGGGGACGGATCCCTACGAGCAGTACTTC
NA TRBJ2-5 NA TRBV4-1 CASSQELGETQYF TGCGCCAGCAGCCAAGAATTAGGGGAGACCCAGTACTTC
NA TRBJ2-7 NA TRBV5-1 CASSLGHGSYEQYF TGCGCCAGCAGCTTGGGGCATGGCTCCTACGAGCAGTACTTC
NA TRBJ1-1 NA TRBV5-1 CASSSGVQGEKAFF TGCGCCAGCAGCTCTGGAGTACAGGGTGAAAAGGCTTTCTTT
NA TRBJ1-6 NA TRBV10-1 CASSGDSNSPLHF TGCGCCAGCAGTGGGGACTCAAATTCACCCCTCCACTTT
NA TRBJ1-1 NA TRBV7-3 CASSLLGGNTEAFF TGTGCCAGCAGCTTATTGGGGGGGAACACTGAAGCTTTCTTT
few TRBJ2-3 NA TRBV27 CASQRNRRLGNTDTQYF TGTGCCAGCCAGCGGAACAGGCGGCTCGGCAACACAGATACGCAGTATTTT
NA TRBJ2-3 NA TRBV19 CASKMRAGVGDTQYF TGTGCCAGTAAGATGAGGGCGGGTGTGGGAGATACGCAGTATTTT
NA TRBJ2-7 NA TRBV7-9 CASSPQGSAGRYEQYF TGTGCCAGCAGCCCCCAGGGGAGCGCGGGGCGGTACGAGCAGTACTTC
NA TRBJ2-3 NA TRBV30 CAWGISGPGDTQYF TGTGCCTGGGGGATTAGCGGACCAGGAGATACGCAGTATTTT
few TRBJ1-1 NA TRBV29-1 CSVQIASNTEAFF TGCAGCGTTCAAATCGCTTCGAACACTGAAGCTTTCTTT
NA TRBJ1-1 NA TRBV10-1 CASSETRQNTEAFF TGCGCCAGCAGTGAGACGCGACAGAACACTGAAGCTTTCTTT
NA TRBJ1-2 NA TRBV11-2 CASSLDGTRYGYTF TGTGCCAGCAGCTTAGACGGCACTCGCTATGGCTACACCTTC